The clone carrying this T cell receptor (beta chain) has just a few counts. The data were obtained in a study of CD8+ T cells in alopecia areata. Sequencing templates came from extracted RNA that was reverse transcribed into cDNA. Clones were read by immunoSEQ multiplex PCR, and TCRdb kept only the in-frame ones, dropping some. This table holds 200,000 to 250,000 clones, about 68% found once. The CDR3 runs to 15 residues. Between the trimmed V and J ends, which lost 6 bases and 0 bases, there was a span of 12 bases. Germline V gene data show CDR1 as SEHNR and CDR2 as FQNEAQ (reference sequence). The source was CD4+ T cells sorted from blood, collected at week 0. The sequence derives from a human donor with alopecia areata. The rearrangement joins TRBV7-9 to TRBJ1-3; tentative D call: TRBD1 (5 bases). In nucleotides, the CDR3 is TGTGCCAGCAGTCAAGACAGAACCTCTGGAAACACCATATATTTT. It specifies CASSQDRTSGNTIYF. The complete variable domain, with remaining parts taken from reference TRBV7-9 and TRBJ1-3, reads DTGVSQNPRHKITKRGQNVTFRCDPISEHNRLYWYRQTLGQGPEFLTYFQNEAQLEKSRLLSDRFSAERPKGSFSTLEIQRTEQGDSAMYLCASSQDRTSGNTIYFGEGSWLTVV.